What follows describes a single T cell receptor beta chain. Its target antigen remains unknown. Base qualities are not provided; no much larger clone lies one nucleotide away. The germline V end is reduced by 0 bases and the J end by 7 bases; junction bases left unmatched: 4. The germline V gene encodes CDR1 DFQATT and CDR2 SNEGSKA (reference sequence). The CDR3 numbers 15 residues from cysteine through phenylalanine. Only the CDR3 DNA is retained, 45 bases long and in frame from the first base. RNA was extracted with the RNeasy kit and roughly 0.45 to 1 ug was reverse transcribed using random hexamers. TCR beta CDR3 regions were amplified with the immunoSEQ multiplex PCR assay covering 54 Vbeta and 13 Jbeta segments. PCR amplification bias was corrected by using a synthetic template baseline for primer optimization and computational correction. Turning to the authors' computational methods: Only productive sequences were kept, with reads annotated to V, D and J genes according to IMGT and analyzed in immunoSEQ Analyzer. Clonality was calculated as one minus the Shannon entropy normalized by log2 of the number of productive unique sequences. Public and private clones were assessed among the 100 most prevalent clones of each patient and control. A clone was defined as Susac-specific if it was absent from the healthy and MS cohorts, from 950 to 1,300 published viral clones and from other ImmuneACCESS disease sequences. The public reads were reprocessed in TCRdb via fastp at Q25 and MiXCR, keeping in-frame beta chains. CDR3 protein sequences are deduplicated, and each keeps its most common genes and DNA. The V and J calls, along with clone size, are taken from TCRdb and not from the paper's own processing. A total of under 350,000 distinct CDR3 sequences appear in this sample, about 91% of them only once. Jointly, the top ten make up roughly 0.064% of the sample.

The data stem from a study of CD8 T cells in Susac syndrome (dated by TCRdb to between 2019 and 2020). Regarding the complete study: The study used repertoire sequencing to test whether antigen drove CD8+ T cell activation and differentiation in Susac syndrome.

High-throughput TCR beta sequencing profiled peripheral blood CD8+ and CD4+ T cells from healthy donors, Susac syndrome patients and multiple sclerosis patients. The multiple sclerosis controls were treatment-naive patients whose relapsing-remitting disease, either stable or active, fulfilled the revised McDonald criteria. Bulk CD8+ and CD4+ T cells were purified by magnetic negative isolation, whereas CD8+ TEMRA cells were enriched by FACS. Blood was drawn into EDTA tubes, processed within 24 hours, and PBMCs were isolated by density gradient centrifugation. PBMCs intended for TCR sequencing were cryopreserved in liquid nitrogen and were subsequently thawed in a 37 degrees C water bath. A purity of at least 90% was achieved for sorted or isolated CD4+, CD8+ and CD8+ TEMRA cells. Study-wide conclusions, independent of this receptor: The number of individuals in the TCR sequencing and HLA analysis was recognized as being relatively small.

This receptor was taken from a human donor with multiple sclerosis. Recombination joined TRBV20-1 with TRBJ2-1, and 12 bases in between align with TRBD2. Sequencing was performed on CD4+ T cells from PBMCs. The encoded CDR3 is CSARDITSGRNEQFF. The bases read TGCAGTGCTAGAGATATAACTAGCGGGAGGAATGAGCAGTTCTTC.